This record concerns one T cell receptor (beta chain) sequence. The antigen is unknown. This sample is drawn from a study of T cell repertoires in cytomegalovirus infection. Background on the study: Recently identified HLA-C-restricted CMV epitopes were among the peptides used. Indications of both CMV infection and matching HLA type were provided by public TCR beta signatures. Findings and caveats of the study: Ex vivo responses were dominated by HLA-C-restricted CMV-specific TCR beta clonotypes. Frequencies of public TCR beta families were cumulated, and this identified carriers of CMV plus the relevant HLA.

TCRdb reanalysed the reads using MiXCR and keeps one entry per CDR3 protein. The top ten clones hold approximately 60% of a sample with some 200,000 distinct CDR3 sequences, around 40% of them seen once. The germline V gene has CDR1 DFQATT and CDR2 SNEGSKA (reference sequence). The CDR3 length is 12 residues. V was pared by 0 bases and J by 8 bases, with 10 bases between. Sequencing used CD8+ T cells from cultured PBMCs, obtained from culture after CMV antigen stimulation. This clonotype was obtained from a human donor in good health (CMV status not recorded). Some clones in this sample may be carry-over from other donors' samples. The chain links TRBV20-1 to TRBJ1-2, with D possibly matching TRBD1 (6 bases). The CDR3 nucleotides read TGCAGTGCTAGAGATTACAGGGAAGGCTACACCTTC. Amino acid sequence: CSARDYREGYTF.